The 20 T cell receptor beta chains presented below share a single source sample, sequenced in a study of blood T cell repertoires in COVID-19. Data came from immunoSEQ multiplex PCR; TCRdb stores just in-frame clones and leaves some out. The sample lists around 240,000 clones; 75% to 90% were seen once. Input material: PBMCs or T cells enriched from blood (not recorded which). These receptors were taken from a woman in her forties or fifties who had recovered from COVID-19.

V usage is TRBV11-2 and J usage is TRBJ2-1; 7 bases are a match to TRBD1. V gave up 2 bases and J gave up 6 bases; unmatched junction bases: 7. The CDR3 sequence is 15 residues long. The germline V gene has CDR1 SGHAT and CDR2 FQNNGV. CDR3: CASSLRLAGGNEQFF. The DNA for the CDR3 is TGTGCCAGCAGCTTACGACTCGCAGGGGGCAATGAGCAGTTCTTC.

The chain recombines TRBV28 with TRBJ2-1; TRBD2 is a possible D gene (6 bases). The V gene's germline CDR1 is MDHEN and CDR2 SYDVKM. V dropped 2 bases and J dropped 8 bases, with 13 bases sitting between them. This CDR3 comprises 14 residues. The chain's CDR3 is CASSLLAGRHEQFF. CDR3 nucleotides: TGTGCCAGCAGTTTACTGGCAGGGAGGCATGAGCAGTTCTTC.

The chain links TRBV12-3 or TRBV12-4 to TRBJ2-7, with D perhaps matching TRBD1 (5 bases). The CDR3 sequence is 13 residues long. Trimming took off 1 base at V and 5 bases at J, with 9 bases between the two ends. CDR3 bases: TGTGCCAGCAGTTTAGACAGGTTGAACGAGCAGTACTTC. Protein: CASSLDRLNEQYF.

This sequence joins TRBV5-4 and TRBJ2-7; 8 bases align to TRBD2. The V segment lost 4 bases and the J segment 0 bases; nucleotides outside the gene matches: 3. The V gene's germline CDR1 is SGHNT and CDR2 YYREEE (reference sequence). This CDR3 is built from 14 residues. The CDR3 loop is CASSPGGSSYEQYF. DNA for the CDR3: TGTGCCAGCAGCCCGGGGGGGAGCTCCTACGAGCAGTACTTC.

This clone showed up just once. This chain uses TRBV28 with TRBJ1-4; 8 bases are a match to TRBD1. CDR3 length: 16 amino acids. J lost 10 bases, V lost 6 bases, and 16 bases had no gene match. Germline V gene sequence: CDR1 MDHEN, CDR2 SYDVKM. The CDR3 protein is CASRRQGNMVSGKLFF. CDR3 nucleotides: TGTGCCAGCAGGAGACAGGGGAATATGGTGTCGGGAAAACTGTTTTTT.

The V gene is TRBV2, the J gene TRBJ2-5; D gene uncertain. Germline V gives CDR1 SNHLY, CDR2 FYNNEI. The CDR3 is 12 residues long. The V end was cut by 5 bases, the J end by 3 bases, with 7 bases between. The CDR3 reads CASSLQKETQYF. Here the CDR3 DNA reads TGTGCCAGCAGTTTACAGAAAGAGACCCAGTACTTC.

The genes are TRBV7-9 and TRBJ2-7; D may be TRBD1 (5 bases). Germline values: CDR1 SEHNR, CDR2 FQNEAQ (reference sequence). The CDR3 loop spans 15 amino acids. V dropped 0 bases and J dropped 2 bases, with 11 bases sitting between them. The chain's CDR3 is CASSLASGPAYEQYF. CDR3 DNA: TGTGCCAGCAGCTTAGCGTCAGGGCCTGCCTACGAGCAGTACTTC.

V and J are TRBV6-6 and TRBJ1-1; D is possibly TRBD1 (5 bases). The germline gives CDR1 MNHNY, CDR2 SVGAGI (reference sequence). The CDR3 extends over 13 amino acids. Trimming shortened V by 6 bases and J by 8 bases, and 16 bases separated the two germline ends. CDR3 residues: CASRLGTLFEAFF. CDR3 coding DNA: TGTGCCAGCAGGCTCGGGACTTTGTTCGAAGCTTTCTTT.

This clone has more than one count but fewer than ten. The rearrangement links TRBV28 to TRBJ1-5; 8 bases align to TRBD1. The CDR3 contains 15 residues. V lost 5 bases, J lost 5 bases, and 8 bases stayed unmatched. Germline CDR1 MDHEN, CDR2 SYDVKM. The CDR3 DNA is TGTGCCAGCAGTGTCGAGGCAGGGGGCCATCAGCCCCAGCATTTT. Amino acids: CASSVEAGGHQPQHF.

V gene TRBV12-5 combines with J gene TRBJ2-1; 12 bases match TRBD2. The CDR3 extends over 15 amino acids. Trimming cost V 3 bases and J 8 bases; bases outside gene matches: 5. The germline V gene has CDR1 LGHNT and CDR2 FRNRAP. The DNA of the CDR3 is TGTGCTAGTGGTTTCGGCCTAGCGGGAGGGGATGAGCAGTTCTTC. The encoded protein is CASGFGLAGGDEQFF.

The CDR3 spells CASSLFPLDTQYF. The CDR3 nucleotides are TGTGCCAGCAGCTTATTTCCGTTAGATACGCAGTATTTT. The V gene is TRBV11-2, the J gene TRBJ2-3; D not resolved. Germline lookup yields CDR1 SGHAT and CDR2 FQNNGV. V was clipped by 2 bases and J by 5 bases, with 8 bases between them. This CDR3 region has 13 residues. Filled out from reference TRBV11-2 and TRBJ2-3, the complete variable domain reads EAGVAQSPRYKIIEKRQSVAFWCNPISGHATLYWYQQILGQGPKLLIQFQNNGVVDDSQLPKDRFSAERLKGVDSTLKIQPAKLEDSAVYLCASSLFPLDTQYFGPGTRLTVL.

CDR3 protein: CASSLGAGLNTEAFF. The DNA for the CDR3 is TGTGCCAGCAGTTTAGGTGCAGGGTTGAACACTGAAGCTTTCTTT. The chain has TRBV6-6 and TRBJ1-1, with TRBD1 as a possible D gene (5 bases). From germline, CDR1 is MNHNY and CDR2 SVGAGI (reference sequence). Trimming removed 4 bases at V and 0 bases at J, with 12 bases between. The CDR3 extends over 15 amino acids.

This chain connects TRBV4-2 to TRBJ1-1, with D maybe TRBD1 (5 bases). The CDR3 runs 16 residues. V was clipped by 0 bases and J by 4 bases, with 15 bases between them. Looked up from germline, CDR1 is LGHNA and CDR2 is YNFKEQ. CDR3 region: CASSQDLRGGSTEAFF. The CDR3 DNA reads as TGTGCCAGCAGCCAAGATCTTCGGGGGGGGTCCACTGAAGCTTTCTTT.

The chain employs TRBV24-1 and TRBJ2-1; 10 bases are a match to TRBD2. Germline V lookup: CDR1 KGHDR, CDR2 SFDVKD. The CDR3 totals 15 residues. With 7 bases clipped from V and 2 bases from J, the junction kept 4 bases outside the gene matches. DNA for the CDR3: TGTGCCACCAGCCCTAGCGGGAGTGCCTACAATGAGCAGTTCTTC. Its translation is CATSPSGSAYNEQFF.

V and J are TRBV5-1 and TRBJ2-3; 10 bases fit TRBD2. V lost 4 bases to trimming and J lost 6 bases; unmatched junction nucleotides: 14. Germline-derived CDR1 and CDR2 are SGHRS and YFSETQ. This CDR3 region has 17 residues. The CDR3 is CASSKTAGGPLPDTQYF. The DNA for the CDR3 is TGCGCCAGCAGCAAGACAGCGGGAGGGCCTCTACCGGATACGCAGTATTTT.

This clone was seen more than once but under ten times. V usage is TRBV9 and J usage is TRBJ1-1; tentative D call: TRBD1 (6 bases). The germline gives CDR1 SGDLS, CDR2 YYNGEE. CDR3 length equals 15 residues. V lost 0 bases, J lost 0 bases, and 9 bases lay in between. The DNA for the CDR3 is TGTGCCAGCAGCGTAGCAGGACAGATGAACACTGAAGCTTTCTTT. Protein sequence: CASSVAGQMNTEAFF.

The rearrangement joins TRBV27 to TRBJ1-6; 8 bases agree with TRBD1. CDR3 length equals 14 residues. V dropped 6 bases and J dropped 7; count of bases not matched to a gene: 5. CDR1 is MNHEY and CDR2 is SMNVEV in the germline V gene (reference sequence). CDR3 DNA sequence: TGTGCCAGCAGCCGAGGACAGGGCAATTCACCCCTCCACTTT. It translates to CASSRGQGNSPLHF.

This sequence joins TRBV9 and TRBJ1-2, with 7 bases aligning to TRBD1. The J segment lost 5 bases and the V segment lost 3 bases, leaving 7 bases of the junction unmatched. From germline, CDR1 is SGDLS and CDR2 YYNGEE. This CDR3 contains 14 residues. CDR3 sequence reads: CASSGNRGGYGYTF. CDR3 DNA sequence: TGTGCCAGCAGCGGAAACAGGGGAGGATATGGCTACACCTTC.

CDR3 nucleotide sequence: TGTGCCAGCAGCGGATACGGACTAGCGGGAGGTGGAGAGACCCAGTACTTC. The encoded protein is CASSGYGLAGGGETQYF. V usage is TRBV13 and J usage is TRBJ2-5, with 14 bases aligning to TRBD2. Per germline, CDR1 PRHDT and CDR2 FYEKMQ (reference sequence). The CDR3 consists of 17 residues. The V gene end was trimmed by 5 bases and the J gene end by 4 bases; junction bases not matched to a gene: 9.

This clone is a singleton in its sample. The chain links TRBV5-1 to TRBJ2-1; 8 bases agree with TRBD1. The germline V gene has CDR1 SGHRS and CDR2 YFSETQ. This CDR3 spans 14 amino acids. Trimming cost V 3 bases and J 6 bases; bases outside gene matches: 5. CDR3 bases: TGCGCCAGCAGCTCGGAGACAGGGGCCAATGAGCAGTTCTTC. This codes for CASSSETGANEQFF.